This T cell receptor (beta chain) is drawn from a study of blood T cell repertoires in COVID-19. The germline CDR1 and CDR2 sequences are MGHRA and YSYEKL. V lost 3 bases and J lost 3; bases outside the gene matches: 13. The CDR3 runs 17 residues. Only in-frame clones appear in the TCRdb table, and some are missing; sequencing was by immunoSEQ multiplex PCR. This table has some 390,000 clones, about 90% appearing once. This chain joins TRBV4-1 and TRBJ1-1, with TRBD1 identical over 7 bases. The TCR originated in a woman in her 30s who had recovered from COVID-19. Sample: PBMCs or T cells enriched from blood (not recorded which). The CDR3 protein is CASSHRNRGQGDTEAFF. DNA for the CDR3: TGCGCCAGCAGCCATCGAAACAGGGGCCAGGGGGACACTGAAGCTTTCTTT.